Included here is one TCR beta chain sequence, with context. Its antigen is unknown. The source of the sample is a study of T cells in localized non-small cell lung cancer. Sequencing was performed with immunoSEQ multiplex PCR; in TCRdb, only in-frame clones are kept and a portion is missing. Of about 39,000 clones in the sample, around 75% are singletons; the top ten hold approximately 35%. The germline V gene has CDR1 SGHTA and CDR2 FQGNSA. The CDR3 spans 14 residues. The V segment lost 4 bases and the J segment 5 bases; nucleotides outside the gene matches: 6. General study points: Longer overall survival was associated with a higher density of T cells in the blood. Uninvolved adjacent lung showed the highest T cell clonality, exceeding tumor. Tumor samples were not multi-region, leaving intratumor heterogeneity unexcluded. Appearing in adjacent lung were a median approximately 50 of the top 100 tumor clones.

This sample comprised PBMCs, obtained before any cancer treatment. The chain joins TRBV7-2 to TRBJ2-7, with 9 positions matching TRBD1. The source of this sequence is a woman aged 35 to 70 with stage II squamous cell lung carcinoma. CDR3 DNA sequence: TGTGCCAGCAGCTCATGGACAGGGGCCGACGAGCAGTACGTC. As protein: CASSSWTGADEQYV.